The entry below describes one TCR beta chain. Its target is unknown. The sample is drawn from a study of PD-L1 blockade in urothelial cancer. Study-wide points: Sub-median blood TCR clonality before treatment predicted longer survival.

TCRdb's copy holds only in-frame clones and misses some; the assay was immunoSEQ multiplex PCR. The sample shows about 120,000 clones, about 89% of them seen only once. Time point specified: peripheral blood 6 weeks after treatment start. CDR3 length equals 12 residues. The ends were cut back, 6 bases at V and 7 bases at J, with 15 bases in the middle. Germline-derived CDR1 and CDR2 are SQVTM and ANQGSEA. The sample in question was PBMCs, obtained around atezolizumab (anti-PD-L1) treatment. V usage is TRBV29-1 and J usage is TRBJ1-2; tentative D call: TRBD1 (5 bases). The receptor was derived from a man aged 60-69 years with urothelial cancer. CDR3 sequence: CSVGVGMAGYTF. The CDR3, as DNA: TGCAGCGTAGGGGTGGGGATGGCTGGCTACACCTTC. The entire variable domain, with the rest obtained from reference TRBV29-1 and TRBJ1-2, is as follows: SAVISQKPSRDICQRGTSLTIQCQVDSQVTMMFWYRQQPGQSLTLIATANQGSEATYESGFVIDKFPISRPNLTFSTLTVSNMSPEDSSIYLCSVGVGMAGYTFGSGTRLTVV.